The 32 T cell receptor beta chains presented below share a single source sample, sequenced in a study of identical twins. TCRdb analysed the 5' RACE reads with MiXCR anew, one entry per CDR3 protein. The sample lists around 670,000 distinct CDR3 sequences, 5.5% to 6.5% occurring once. Source material: naive T cells sorted from blood. The receptor set was obtained from a man aged 18-30 years in good health.

There are many counts of this clonotype. This chain uses TRBV7-2 with TRBJ2-5; no firm D call. V shed 10 bases and J shed 1 base, with 16 bases lying between them. The CDR3 runs to 14 residues. Germline CDR1 SGHTA, CDR2 FQGNSA. The CDR3: CAITPHQSQETQYF. The CDR3 DNA is TGTGCCATCACCCCACACCAGAGCCAAGAGACCCAGTACTTC.

The sample holds many counts of this clonotype. The V and J genes are TRBV29-1 and TRBJ2-3, with D hard to call. This CDR3 is built from 10 residues. The V gene's germline CDR1 is SQVTM and CDR2 ANQGSEA. Trimming cost V 2 bases and J 11 bases, with 8 bases left between them. CDR3 sequence: CSVEFGWQYF. CDR3 nucleotide sequence: TGCAGCGTTGAATTCGGGTGGCAGTATTTT.

This clonotype was detected ten times or more. The rearrangement links TRBV12-3 or TRBV12-4 to TRBJ1-2; D might be TRBD1 (5 bases). Trimming pared 2 bases from V and 8 bases from J, leaving 12 bases between. The CDR3 has 13 residues. CDR3 bases: TGTGCCAGCAGTTTAACCAGGGTTGGAGGCTACACCTTC. It translates to CASSLTRVGGYTF.

This clonotype was detected many times. This chain links TRBV5-1 with TRBJ2-1, with D tentatively TRBD2 (5 bases). This CDR3 region has 14 residues. Trimming took 5 bases from V and 7 from J, leaving 16 bases between them. Germline CDR1 is SGHRS and CDR2 is YFSETQ. In DNA, the CDR3 is TGCGCCAGCAGGCTTTTAGCGATTAGGAATGAGCAGTTCTTC. This codes for CASRLLAIRNEQFF.

The chain has TRBV12-3 or TRBV12-4 and TRBJ1-2; TRBD1 aligns across 9 bases. J was trimmed by 4 bases and V by 7 bases; bases with no gene match: 7. The CDR3 length is 14 residues. Written as DNA, the CDR3 is TGTGCCAGCACCAAGGGACAGGGCGGCTATGGCTACACCTTC. Its translation is CASTKGQGGYGYTF.

This clonotype was detected many times. The rearrangement links TRBV12-3 or TRBV12-4 to TRBJ1-1; D ambiguous. Trimming removed 2 bases at V and 12 bases at J, with 10 bases between. The CDR3 has 11 amino acids. In DNA form, the CDR3 reads TGTGCCAGCAGTTTACCTTACACAACTTTCTTT. Amino acids: CASSLPYTTFF.

In its sample, this clonotype was seen many times. This sequence joins TRBV27 and TRBJ2-2, with D hard to call. V lost 3 bases and J lost 2, with 13 bases in between. Germline CDR1 reads MNHEY; CDR2 reads SMNVEV (reference sequence). There are 16 residues in the CDR3. The CDR3 DNA reads as TGTGCCAGCAGTTTCCTGGGCTTTGGAAACACCGGGGAGCTGTTTTTT. Its translation: CASSFLGFGNTGELFF.

This clonotype has a count of ten or more. CDR3 bases: TGTGCCAGCACCTGGGGCGCAGATACGCAGTATTTT. Residues: CASTWGADTQYF. The chain is built from TRBV12-3 or TRBV12-4 and TRBJ2-3; tentative D call: TRBD1 (5 bases). Trimming shortened V by 7 bases and J by 4 bases, and 9 bases separated the two germline ends. This CDR3 contains 12 residues.

V usage is TRBV15 and J usage is TRBJ2-1; D unclear. This CDR3 contains 15 residues. Germline V gene sequence: CDR1 LNHNV, CDR2 YYDKDF (reference sequence). V was pared by 4 bases and J by 0 bases, with 10 bases between. The CDR3 DNA reads TGTGCCACCAGCAAGGACGCGAGCTCCTACAATGAGCAGTTCTTC. It encodes CATSKDASSYNEQFF.

This clonotype was seen ten or more times. J is TRBJ1-4 and V is TRBV7-9; weak D call: TRBD1 (5 bases). Per the germline V gene, CDR1 is SEHNR and CDR2 is FQNEAQ (reference sequence). CDR3 size: 17 residues. Deletions cut 0 bases from V and 6 bases from J, with 17 bases between. CDR3 bases: TGTGCCAGCAGCTTAGCGGTTGGAGGACACGGGGATGAAAAACTGTTTTTT. Amino acid sequence: CASSLAVGGHGDEKLFF.

This clonotype has at least ten counts. The chain uses TRBV4-3 and TRBJ2-7, with D unclear. Germline V lookup: CDR1 LGHNA, CDR2 YSLEER. V dropped 5 bases and J dropped 5 bases, with 7 bases sitting between them. The CDR3 sequence is 11 residues long. As DNA, the CDR3 is TGCGCCAGCAGCGGTGGTGACGAGCAGTACTTC. Translating it yields CASSGGDEQYF.

This clonotype was counted a few times. The chain joins TRBV30 to TRBJ2-3, with TRBD2 matching 9 bases. In germline, CDR1 is GTSNPN, CDR2 SVGIG (reference sequence). V shed 1 base and J 2 bases; nucleotides not matched to a gene: 7. This CDR3 contains 16 residues. CDR3 sequence: CAWSGKTSGFTDTQYF. DNA of the CDR3: TGTGCCTGGAGTGGGAAGACTAGCGGCTTCACAGATACGCAGTATTTT. The entire variable domain, with the rest obtained from reference TRBV30 and TRBJ2-3, is as follows: SQTIHQWPATLVQPVGSPLSLECTVEGTSNPNLYWYRQAAGRGLQLLFYSVGIGQISSEVPQNLSASRPQDRQFILSSKKLLLSDSGFYLCAWSGKTSGFTDTQYFGPGTRLTVL.

The chain employs TRBV7-8 and TRBJ2-7; 8 positions match TRBD1. The CDR3 has 15 amino acids. Looked up from germline, CDR1 is SGHVS and CDR2 is FQNEAQ. Trimming removed 5 bases from V and 3 bases from J; junction bases left unmatched: 9. CDR3 sequence (DNA): TGTGCCAGCAGCCCAGGGACAGGTACTTTCTACGAGCAGTACGTC. It translates to CASSPGTGTFYEQYV.

This clonotype was counted ten times or more. CDR3 nucleotide sequence: TGCGCCAGCAGCCTACACGACAGGGACCCCTACAATGAGCAGTTCTTC. This encodes CASSLHDRDPYNEQFF. The chain has TRBV4-1 and TRBJ2-1; TRBD1 agrees at 7 bases. Germline lookup yields CDR1 MGHRA and CDR2 YSYEKL. The CDR3 length is 16 residues. After removal of 4 bases from V and 2 bases from J, the junction contained 8 bases not matched to a gene.

This clonotype was observed at least ten times. The V and J genes are TRBV12-3 or TRBV12-4 and TRBJ2-5, with 7 bases identical to TRBD2. V lost 5 bases and J lost 5; bases outside the gene matches: 8. The CDR3 loop spans 14 amino acids. The CDR3 nucleotides are TGTGCCAGCAGTCGAGGGAGGGCCGAGGAGACCCAGTACTTC. Its protein product is CASSRGRAEETQYF.

Only a few counts were recorded for this clonotype. The genes are TRBV18 and TRBJ2-1, with a tentative D call TRBD1 (6 bases). Per the germline V gene, CDR1 is KGHSH and CDR2 is LQKENI. Trimming pared 6 bases from V and 0 bases from J, leaving 15 bases between. This CDR3 is 16 amino acids long. The CDR3 nucleotides are TGTGCCAGCTCGAAGGGGTGGGGGCACTCCTACAATGAGCAGTTCTTC. Translation gives CASSKGWGHSYNEQFF.

This chain joins TRBV6-1 and TRBJ1-2, with D possibly TRBD1 on 6 matching bases. This CDR3 spans 14 amino acids. The germline V gene encodes CDR1 MNHNS and CDR2 SASEGT. Trimming removed 6 bases from V and 2 bases from J, with 13 bases in between. Here the CDR3 reads CASSRDTLNYGYTF. The CDR3 bases are TGTGCCAGCAGCCGGGACACCTTAAACTATGGCTACACCTTC.

In its sample, this clonotype was seen many times. This sequence joins TRBV29-1 and TRBJ2-3, with 9 bases matching TRBD1. V lost 6 bases and J lost 3; bases outside the gene matches: 10. Germline V CDR1 and CDR2: SQVTM, ANQGSEA. CDR3 length: 15 amino acids. Here the CDR3 DNA reads TGCAGCGTCTACACCAACAGGGGGCGGACAGATACGCAGTATTTT. It translates to CSVYTNRGRTDTQYF.

The CDR3 nucleotides read TGTGCCAGCAGCTTCCCGACAGGGGGGGACTCCTACGAGCAGTACGTC. It codes for CASSFPTGGDSYEQYV. V gene TRBV5-6 combines with J gene TRBJ2-7, with 9 bases identical to TRBD1. Germline trimming cut 2 bases from V and 0 bases from J; bases unmatched to any gene: 6. CDR3 length equals 16 residues. Germline V gene data show CDR1 as SGHDT and CDR2 as YYEEEE.

This clonotype was observed at least ten times. The V and J genes are TRBV7-9 and TRBJ2-3; no clear D gene. In germline, CDR1 is SEHNR, CDR2 FQNEAQ (reference sequence). V was pared by 8 bases and J by 5 bases, with 17 bases between. The CDR3 sequence is 14 residues long. The CDR3 nucleotides read TGTGCCAGCGCTGGTTCAGCCAGGAGAGATACGCAGTATTTT. Translating it yields CASAGSARRDTQYF.

In this sample, this clonotype turned up many times. This chain links TRBV30 with TRBJ2-2, with TRBD2 identical over 9 bases. CDR3 length: 18 amino acids. Germline CDR1 and CDR2: GTSNPN and SVGIG (reference sequence). Unmatched junction bases numbered 13, after V lost 3 bases and J lost 2 bases. The CDR3 is CAWSLMAGGPKNTGELFF. The CDR3 DNA sequence: TGTGCCTGGAGCCTCATGGCGGGAGGGCCTAAAAACACCGGGGAGCTGTTTTTT.

This clonotype was detected only a few times. This chain uses TRBV27 with TRBJ2-5; D remains unclear. The CDR3 runs to 17 residues. CDR1 is MNHEY and CDR2 is SMNVEV in the germline V gene (reference sequence). V was shortened by 8 bases and J by 5 bases, with 27 bases between the two germline ends. CDR3 sequence reads: CASGWASSVQIGETQYF. The CDR3 coding sequence is TGTGCCAGCGGCTGGGCTAGTTCGGTACAGATCGGGGAGACCCAGTACTTC.

This clonotype has more than one count but fewer than ten. The genes are TRBV7-2 and TRBJ2-7; either TRBD1 or TRBD2 may fit D (5 bases each). There are 13 residues in the CDR3. Germline CDR1 SGHTA, CDR2 FQGNSA. V shed 6 bases and J shed 2 bases, with 11 bases lying between them. CDR3 loop: CASRSGAAYEQYF. The CDR3 nucleotides are TGTGCCAGCAGATCCGGGGCAGCCTACGAGCAGTACTTC.

This clonotype appeared many times. V usage is TRBV29-1 and J usage is TRBJ1-3, with 8 nucleotides matching TRBD1. There are 16 residues in the CDR3. Germline V CDR1 and CDR2: SQVTM, ANQGSEA. The junction had 9 bases not matched to a gene; V was cut back by 3 bases and J by 2 bases. The CDR3 DNA sequence: TGCAGCGTTGACGCCCAGGCGGGACAGGCTGGAAACACCATATATTTT. Amino acids: CSVDAQAGQAGNTIYF. The full variable domain, completed using reference TRBV29-1 and TRBJ1-3, is SAVISQKPSRDICQRGTSLTIQCQVDSQVTMMFWYRQQPGQSLTLIATANQGSEATYESGFVIDKFPISRPNLTFSTLTVSNMSPEDSSIYLCSVDAQAGQAGNTIYFGEGSWLTVV.

This clonotype was observed many times. The chain couples TRBV5-1 to TRBJ1-2; tentatively, D is TRBD1 (6 bases). The CDR3 extends over 13 amino acids. The germline CDR1 and CDR2 sequences are SGHRS and YFSETQ. The ends were cut back, 6 bases at V and 4 bases at J, with 13 bases in the middle. CDR3 in amino acids: CASKGDNSYGYTF. CDR3 bases: TGCGCCAGCAAGGGGGACAACTCCTATGGCTACACCTTC.

This clonotype was recorded a few times. V and J are TRBV3-1 and TRBJ1-5, with TRBD1 as a possible D gene (6 bases). Germline values: CDR1 LGHDT, CDR2 YNNKEL (reference sequence). Trimming pared 1 base from V and 4 bases from J, leaving 8 bases between. The CDR3 has 14 amino acids. CDR3 nucleotides: TGTGCCAGCAGCCAAGCCAGGGGTAATCAGCCCCAGCATTTT. It codes for CASSQARGNQPQHF.

There are many counts of this clonotype. The chain joins TRBV5-1 to TRBJ2-2; D unclear. CDR1 and CDR2 (germline): SGHRS, YFSETQ. The CDR3 contains 12 residues. The ends were cut back, 0 bases at V and 7 bases at J, with 4 bases in the middle. CDR3 sequence (DNA): TGCGCCAGCAGCTTGGTTGTCGGGGAGCTGTTTTTT. It yields the protein CASSLVVGELFF.

Comments on this clonotype: A single base separates this from a much larger clone, so it may be a read error. The chain joins TRBV7-9 to TRBJ2-2; TRBD2 might be the D (5 bases). CDR1 and CDR2 from the germline V gene are SEHNR and FQNEAQ (reference sequence). This CDR3 is 11 amino acids long. The CDR3 spells CASKNTGEPFF. As DNA, the CDR3 is TGTGCCAGCAAGAACACCGGGGAGCCGTTTTTT. The full variable domain, with the rest looked up from reference TRBV7-9 and TRBJ2-2, is DTGVSQNPRHKITKRGQNVTFRCDPISEHNRLYWYRQTLGQGPEFLTYFQNEAQLEKSRLLSDRFSAERPKGSFSTLEIQRTEQGDSAMYLCASKNTGEPFFGEGSRLTVL.

The table lists this clonotype with a few counts. The chain employs TRBV11-1 and TRBJ2-4; D gene unclear. The germline V gene encodes CDR1 SGHAT and CDR2 FQDESV (reference sequence). V lost 6 bases and J 1 base, leaving 7 bases between the germline ends. This CDR3 has 13 amino acids. CDR3 in DNA: TGTGCCAGCAGTTCGGCGGCCAAAAACATTCAGTACTTC. Its protein product is CASSSAAKNIQYF.

This clonotype was found a few times. The chain couples TRBV10-3 to TRBJ1-5; TRBD1 might be the D (5 bases). The germline CDR1 and CDR2 sequences are ENHRY and SYGVKD. Between the trimmed V and J ends, which lost 10 bases and 4 bases, there was a span of 17 bases. This CDR3 contains 14 residues. CDR3: CATGLAGNNQPQHF. DNA for the CDR3: TGTGCCACAGGGCTGGCGGGGAATAATCAGCCCCAGCATTTT.

This clonotype was counted a few times. The V gene is TRBV5-1, the J gene TRBJ1-3, with D hard to call. V was pared by 0 bases and J by 0 bases, with 10 bases between. Germline CDR1 reads SGHRS; CDR2 reads YFSETQ. The CDR3 totals 16 residues. The CDR3 DNA follows: TGCGCCAGCAGCTTGGCCGTGGATGGCTCTGGAAACACCATATATTTT. Amino acids: CASSLAVDGSGNTIYF.

The table lists this clonotype with many counts. The chain has TRBV7-3 and TRBJ2-1, with D perhaps assigned TRBD1 or TRBD2 (5 bases each). The CDR3 extends over 15 amino acids. With 6 bases removed from V and 2 bases from J, the gap between germline ends came to 14 bases. The germline gives CDR1 SGHTA, CDR2 FQGTGA. The CDR3 protein is CASSRPGRTYNEQFF. The CDR3 coding sequence is TGTGCCAGCAGTCGTCCGGGACGCACCTACAATGAGCAGTTCTTC.